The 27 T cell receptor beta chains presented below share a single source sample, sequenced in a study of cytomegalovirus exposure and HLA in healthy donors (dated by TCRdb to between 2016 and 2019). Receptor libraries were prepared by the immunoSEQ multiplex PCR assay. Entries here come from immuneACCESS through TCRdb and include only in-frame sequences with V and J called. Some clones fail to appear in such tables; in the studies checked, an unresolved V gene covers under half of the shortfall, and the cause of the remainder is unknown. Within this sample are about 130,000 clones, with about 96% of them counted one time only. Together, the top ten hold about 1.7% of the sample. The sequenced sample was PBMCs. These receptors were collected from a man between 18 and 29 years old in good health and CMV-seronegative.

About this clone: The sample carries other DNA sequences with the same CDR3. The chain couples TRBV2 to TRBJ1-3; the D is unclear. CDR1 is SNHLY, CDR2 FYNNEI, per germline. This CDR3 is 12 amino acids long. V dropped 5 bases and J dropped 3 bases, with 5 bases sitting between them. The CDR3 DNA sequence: TGTGCCAGCAGTACCGGTGGAAACACCATATATTTT. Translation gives CASSTGGNTIYF.

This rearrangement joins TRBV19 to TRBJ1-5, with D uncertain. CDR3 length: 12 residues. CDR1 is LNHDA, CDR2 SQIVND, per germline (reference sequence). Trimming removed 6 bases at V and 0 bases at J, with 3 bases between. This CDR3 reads CASSNSNQPQHF. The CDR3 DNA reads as TGTGCCAGTAGCAATAGCAATCAGCCCCAGCATTTT. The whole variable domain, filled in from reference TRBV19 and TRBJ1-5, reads DGGITQSPKYLFRKEGQNVTLSCEQNLNHDAMYWYRQDPGQGLRLIYYSQIVNDFQKGDIAEGYSVSREKKESFPLTVTSAQKNPTAFYLCASSNSNQPQHFGDGTRLSIL.

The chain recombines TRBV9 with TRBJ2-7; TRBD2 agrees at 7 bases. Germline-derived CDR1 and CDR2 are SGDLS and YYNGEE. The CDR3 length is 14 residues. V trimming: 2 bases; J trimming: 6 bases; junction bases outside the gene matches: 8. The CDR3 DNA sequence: TGTGCCAGCAGCGTTACCACTAGCGTAGGCGAGCAGTACTTC. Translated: CASSVTTSVGEQYF.

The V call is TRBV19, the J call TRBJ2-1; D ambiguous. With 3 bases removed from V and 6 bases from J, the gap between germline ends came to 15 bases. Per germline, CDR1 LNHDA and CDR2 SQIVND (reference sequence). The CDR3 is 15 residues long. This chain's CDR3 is CASSIGRLTRNEQFF. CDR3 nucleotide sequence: TGTGCCAGTAGTATCGGAAGACTTACGCGCAATGAGCAGTTCTTC.

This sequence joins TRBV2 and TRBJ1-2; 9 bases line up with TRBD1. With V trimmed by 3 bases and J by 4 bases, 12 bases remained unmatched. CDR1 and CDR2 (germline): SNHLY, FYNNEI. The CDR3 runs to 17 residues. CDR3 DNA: TGTGCCAGCAGTGAGTGGGCACAGGGGGCCGGCGTCTATGGCTACACCTTC. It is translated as CASSEWAQGAGVYGYTF.

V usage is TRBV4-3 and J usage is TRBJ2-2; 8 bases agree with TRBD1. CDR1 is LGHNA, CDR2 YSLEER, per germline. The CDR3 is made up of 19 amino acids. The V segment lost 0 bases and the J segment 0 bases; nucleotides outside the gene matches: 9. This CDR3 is CASSQEPARGLTNTGELFF. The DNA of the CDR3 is TGCGCCAGCAGCCAAGAGCCGGCCAGGGGGCTTACGAACACCGGGGAGCTGTTTTTT.

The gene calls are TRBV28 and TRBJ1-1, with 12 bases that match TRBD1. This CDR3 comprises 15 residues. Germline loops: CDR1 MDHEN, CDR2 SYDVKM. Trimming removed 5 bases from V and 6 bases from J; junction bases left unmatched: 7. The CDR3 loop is CASSTPGTGGPEAFF. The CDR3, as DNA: TGTGCCAGCAGTACTCCCGGGACAGGGGGCCCTGAAGCTTTCTTT.

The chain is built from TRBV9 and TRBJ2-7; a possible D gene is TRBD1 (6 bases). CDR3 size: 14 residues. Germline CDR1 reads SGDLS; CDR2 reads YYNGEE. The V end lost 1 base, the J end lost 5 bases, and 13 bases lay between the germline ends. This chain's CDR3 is CASSVMGANDEQYF. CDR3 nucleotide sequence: TGTGCCAGCAGCGTAATGGGGGCTAACGACGAGCAGTACTTC.

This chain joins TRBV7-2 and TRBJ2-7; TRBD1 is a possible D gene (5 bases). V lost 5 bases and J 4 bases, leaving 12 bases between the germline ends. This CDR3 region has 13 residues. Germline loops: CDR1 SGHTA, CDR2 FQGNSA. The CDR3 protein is CASSPRADYEQYF. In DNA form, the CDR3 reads TGTGCCAGCAGCCCCAGGGCAGATTACGAGCAGTACTTC.

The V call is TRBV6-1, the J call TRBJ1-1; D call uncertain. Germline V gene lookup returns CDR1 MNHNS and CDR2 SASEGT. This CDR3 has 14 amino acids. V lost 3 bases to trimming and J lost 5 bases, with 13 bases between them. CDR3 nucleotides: TGTGCCAGCAGTGAGAGTCCAGGTGGAACTGAAGCTTTCTTT. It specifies CASSESPGGTEAFF.

In nucleotides, the CDR3 is TGTGCCAGCAGTTTATGGAGCCAGGGTGTGTCCGGGGAGCTGTTTTTT. Protein sequence: CASSLWSQGVSGELFF. V usage is TRBV28 and J usage is TRBJ2-2; D is perhaps TRBD1 (5 bases). V was clipped by 0 bases and J by 6 bases, with 14 bases between them. CDR1 and CDR2 from the germline V gene are MDHEN and SYDVKM. This CDR3 is 16 amino acids long.

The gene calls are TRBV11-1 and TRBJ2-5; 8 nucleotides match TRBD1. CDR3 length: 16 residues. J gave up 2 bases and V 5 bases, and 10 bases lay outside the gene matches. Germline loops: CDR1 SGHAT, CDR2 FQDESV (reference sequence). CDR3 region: CASSHWTGSAQETQYF. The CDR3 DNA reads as TGTGCCAGCAGCCATTGGACAGGGTCGGCTCAAGAGACCCAGTACTTC.

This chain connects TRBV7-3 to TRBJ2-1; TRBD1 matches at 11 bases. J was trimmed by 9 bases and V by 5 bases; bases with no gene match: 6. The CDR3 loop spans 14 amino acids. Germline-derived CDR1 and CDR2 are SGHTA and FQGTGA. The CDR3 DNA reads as TGTGCCAGCAGCCGGACAGGGGGCCTAGGTGAGCAGTTCTTC. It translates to CASSRTGGLGEQFF.

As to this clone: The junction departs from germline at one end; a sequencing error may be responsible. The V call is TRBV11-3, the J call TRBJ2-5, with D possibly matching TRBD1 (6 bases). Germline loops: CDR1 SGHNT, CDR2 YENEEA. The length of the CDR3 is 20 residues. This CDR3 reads CASSLAPLIRQVRTQQTQYF. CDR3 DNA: TGTGCCAGCAGCTTAGCCCCTCTGATCCGACAGGTTCGCACCCAACAGACCCAGTACTTC.

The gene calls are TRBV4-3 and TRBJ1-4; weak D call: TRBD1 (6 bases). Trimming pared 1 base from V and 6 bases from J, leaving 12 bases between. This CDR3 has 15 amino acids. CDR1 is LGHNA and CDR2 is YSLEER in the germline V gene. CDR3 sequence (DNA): TGCGCCAGCAGCCAAGGGGAACAGGGATATGAAAAACTGTTTTTT. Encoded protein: CASSQGEQGYEKLFF.

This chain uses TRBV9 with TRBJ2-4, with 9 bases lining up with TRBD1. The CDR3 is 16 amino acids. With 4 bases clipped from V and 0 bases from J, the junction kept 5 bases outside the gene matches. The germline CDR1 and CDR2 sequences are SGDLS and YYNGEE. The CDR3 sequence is CASSLDRGGAKNIQYF. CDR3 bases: TGTGCCAGCAGCCTAGACAGGGGGGGAGCCAAAAACATTCAGTACTTC.

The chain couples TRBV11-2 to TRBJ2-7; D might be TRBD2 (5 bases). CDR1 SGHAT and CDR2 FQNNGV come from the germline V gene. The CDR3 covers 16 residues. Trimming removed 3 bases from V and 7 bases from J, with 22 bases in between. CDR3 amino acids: CASSLWARGAVGEQYF. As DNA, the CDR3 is TGTGCCAGCAGCTTGTGGGCTCGGGGTGCCGTGGGGGAGCAGTACTTC.

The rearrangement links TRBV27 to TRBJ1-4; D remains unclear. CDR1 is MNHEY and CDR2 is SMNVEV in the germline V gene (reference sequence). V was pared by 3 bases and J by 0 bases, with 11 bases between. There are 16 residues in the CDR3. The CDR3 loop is CASSFSWTSTNEKLFF. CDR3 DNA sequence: TGTGCCAGCAGTTTCTCCTGGACTTCAACTAATGAAAAACTGTTTTTT.

CDR3 in amino acids: CASSPAVTGETQYF. For the CDR3, the DNA is TGTGCCAGCTCACCAGCGGTAACAGGGGAGACCCAGTACTTC. The chain uses TRBV18 and TRBJ2-5; the D gene is possibly TRBD1 (6 bases). The CDR3 runs 14 residues. Germline values: CDR1 KGHSH, CDR2 LQKENI. The V and J ends lost 2 bases and 5 bases respectively, with 12 bases between them.

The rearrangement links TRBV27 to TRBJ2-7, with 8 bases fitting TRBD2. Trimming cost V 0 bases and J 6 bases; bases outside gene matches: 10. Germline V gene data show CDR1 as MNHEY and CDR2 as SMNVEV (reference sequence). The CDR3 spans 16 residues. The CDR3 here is CASSLSRPGLGLEQYF. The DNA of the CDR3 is TGTGCCAGCAGTTTATCAAGACCGGGACTAGGGCTCGAGCAGTACTTC.

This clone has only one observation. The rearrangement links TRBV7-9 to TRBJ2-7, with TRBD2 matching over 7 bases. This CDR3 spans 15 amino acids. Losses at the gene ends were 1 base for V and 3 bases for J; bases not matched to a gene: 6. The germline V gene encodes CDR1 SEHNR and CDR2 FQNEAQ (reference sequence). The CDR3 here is CASSLGALADYEQYF. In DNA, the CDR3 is TGTGCCAGCAGCTTAGGTGCCCTAGCGGACTACGAGCAGTACTTC.

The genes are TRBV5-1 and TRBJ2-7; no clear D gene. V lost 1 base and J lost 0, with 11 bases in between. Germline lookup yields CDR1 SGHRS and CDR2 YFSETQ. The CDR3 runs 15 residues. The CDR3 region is CASSLTVSSSYEQYF. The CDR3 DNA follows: TGCGCCAGCAGCTTGACCGTTAGCAGCTCCTACGAGCAGTACTTC.

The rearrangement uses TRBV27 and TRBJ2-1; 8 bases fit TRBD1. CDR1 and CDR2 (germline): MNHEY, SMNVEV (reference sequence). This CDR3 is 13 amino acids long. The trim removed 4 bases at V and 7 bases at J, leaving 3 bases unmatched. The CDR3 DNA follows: TGTGCCAGCAGTTCTAACAGGGGGAATGAGCAGTTCTTC. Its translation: CASSSNRGNEQFF.

The DNA for the CDR3 is TGTGCCTGGAGTGTATGGGCTGTGGCAGATGGCTACACCTTC. Encoded protein: CAWSVWAVADGYTF. The gene calls are TRBV30 and TRBJ1-2; D remains ambiguous. V lost 0 bases and J lost 6, with 14 bases in between. The CDR3 runs 14 residues. CDR1 and CDR2 from the germline V gene are GTSNPN and SVGIG (reference sequence).

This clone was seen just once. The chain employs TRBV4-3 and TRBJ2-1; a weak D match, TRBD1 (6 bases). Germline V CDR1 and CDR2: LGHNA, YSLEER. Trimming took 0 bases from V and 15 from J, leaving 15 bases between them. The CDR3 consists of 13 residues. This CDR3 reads CASSQEERGMRFF. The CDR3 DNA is TGCGCCAGCAGCCAAGAGGAGAGGGGGATGAGGTTCTTC.

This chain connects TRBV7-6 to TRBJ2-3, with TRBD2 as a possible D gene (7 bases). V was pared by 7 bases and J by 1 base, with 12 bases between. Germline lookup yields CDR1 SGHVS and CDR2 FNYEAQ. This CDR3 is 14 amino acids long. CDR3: CASTTGGRTDTQYF. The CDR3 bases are TGTGCCAGCACTACCGGGGGGCGCACAGATACGCAGTATTTT.

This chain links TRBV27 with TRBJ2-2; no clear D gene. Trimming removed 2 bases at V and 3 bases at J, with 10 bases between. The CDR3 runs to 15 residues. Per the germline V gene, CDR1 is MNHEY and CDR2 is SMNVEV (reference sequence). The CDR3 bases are TGTGCCAGCAGTTTAGCCGTGGCGGACACCGGGGAGCTGTTTTTT. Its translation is CASSLAVADTGELFF.